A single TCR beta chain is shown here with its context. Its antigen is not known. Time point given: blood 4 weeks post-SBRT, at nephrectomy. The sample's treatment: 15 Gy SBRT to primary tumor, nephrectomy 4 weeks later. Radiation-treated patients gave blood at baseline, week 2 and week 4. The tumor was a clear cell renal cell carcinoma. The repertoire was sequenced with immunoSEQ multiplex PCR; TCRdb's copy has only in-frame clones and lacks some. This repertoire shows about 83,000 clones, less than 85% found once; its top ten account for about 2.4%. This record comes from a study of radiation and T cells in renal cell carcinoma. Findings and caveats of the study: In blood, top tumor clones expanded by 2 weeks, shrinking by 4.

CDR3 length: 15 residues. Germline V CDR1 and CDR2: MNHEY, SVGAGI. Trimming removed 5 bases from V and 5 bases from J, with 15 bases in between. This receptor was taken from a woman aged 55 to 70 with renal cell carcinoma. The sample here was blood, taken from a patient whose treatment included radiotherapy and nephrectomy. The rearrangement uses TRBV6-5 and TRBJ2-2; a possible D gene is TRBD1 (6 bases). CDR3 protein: CASSPQGKVTGELFF. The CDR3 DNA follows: TGTGCCAGCAGTCCACAGGGAAAAGTAACCGGGGAGCTGTTTTTT.